The clone carrying this TCR beta chain was counted only a few times. This entry is derived from a study of blood T cell repertoires in COVID-19. CDR3 length: 13 amino acids. The trim removed 4 bases at V and 11 bases at J, leaving 8 bases unmatched. In germline, CDR1 is SEHNR, CDR2 FQNEAQ (reference sequence). The assay was immunoSEQ multiplex PCR, and TCRdb's table has in-frame clones only and misses some. The sample carries approximately 71,000 clones, about 83% recorded once. The sequenced sample was peripheral blood. V is TRBV7-9 and J is TRBJ1-1, with 9 bases lining up with TRBD1. The clonotype was recovered from a human donor in a cohort sampled during active COVID-19. CDR3: CASSSSTGGLAFF. In DNA form, the CDR3 reads TGTGCCAGCAGCTCATCGACAGGGGGTTTGGCTTTCTTT.